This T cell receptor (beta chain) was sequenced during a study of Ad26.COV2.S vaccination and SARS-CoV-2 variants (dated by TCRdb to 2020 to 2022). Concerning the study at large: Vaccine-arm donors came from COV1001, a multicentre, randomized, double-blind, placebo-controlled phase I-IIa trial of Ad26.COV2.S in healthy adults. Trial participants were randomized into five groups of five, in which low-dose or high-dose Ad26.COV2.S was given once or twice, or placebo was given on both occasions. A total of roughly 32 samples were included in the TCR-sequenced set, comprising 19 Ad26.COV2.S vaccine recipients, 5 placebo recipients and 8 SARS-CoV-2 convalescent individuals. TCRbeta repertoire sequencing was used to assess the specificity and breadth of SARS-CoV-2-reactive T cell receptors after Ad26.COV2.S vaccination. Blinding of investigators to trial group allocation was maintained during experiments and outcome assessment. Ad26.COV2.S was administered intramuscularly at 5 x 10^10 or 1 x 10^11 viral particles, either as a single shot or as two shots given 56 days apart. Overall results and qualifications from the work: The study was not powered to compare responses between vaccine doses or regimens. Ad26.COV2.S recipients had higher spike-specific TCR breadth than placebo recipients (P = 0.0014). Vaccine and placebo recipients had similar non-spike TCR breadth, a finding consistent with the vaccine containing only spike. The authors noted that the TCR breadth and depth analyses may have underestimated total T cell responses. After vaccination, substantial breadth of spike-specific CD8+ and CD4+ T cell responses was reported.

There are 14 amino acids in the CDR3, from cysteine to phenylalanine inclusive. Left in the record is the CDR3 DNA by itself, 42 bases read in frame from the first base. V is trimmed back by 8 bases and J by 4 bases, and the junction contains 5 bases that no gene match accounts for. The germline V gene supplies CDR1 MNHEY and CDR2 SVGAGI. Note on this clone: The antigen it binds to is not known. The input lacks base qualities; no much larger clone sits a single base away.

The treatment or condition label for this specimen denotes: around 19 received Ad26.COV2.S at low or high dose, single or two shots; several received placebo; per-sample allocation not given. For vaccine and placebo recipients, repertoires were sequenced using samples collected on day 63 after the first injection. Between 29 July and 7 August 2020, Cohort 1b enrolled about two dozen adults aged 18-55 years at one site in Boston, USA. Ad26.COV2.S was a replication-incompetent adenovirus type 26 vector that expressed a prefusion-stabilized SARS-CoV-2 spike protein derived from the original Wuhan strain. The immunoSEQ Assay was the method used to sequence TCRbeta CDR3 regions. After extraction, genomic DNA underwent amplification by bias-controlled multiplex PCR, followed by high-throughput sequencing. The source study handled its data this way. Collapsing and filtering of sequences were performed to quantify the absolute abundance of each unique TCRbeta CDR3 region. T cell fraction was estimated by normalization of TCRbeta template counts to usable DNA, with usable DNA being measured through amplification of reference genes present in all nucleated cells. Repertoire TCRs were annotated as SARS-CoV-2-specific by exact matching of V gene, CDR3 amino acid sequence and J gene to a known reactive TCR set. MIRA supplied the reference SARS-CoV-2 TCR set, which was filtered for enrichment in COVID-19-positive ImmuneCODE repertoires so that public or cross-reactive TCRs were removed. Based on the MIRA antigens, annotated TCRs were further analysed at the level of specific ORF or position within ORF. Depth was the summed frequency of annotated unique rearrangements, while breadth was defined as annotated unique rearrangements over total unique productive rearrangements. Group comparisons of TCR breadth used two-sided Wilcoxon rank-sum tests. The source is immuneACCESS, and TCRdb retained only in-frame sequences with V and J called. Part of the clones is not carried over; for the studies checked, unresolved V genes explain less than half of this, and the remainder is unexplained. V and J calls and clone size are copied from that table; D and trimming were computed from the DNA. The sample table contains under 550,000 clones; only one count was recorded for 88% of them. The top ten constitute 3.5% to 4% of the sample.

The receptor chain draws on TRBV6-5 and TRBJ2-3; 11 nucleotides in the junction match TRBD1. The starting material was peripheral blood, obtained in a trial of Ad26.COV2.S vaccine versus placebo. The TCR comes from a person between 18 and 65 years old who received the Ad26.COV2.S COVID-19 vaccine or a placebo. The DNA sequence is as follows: TGTGCCAGCGGTCGGACAGGGGGCTCAGATACGCAGTATTTT. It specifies CASGRTGGSDTQYF.